Each of the 9 T cell receptor beta chains below was sequenced from the same sample in a study of radiation and T cells in renal cell carcinoma. Time point described: baseline pretreatment blood. Treatment here: 15 Gy SBRT to primary tumor, nephrectomy 4 weeks later. Measured with immunoSEQ multiplex PCR; TCRdb has only the in-frame clones, and not every one. The sample holds 140,000 or so clones; approximately 91% are singletons and the top ten take approximately 12%. The specimen comprised blood, sampled from a patient whose treatment included radiotherapy and nephrectomy. The source is a woman aged 45-65 years with renal cell carcinoma.

A single count supports this clone. The chain recombines TRBV6-6 with TRBJ1-3; tentative D call: TRBD1 (6 bases). V was cut by 11 bases and J by 4 bases, with 12 bases left in between. Germline loops: CDR1 MNHNY, CDR2 SVGAGI (reference sequence). This CDR3 comprises 12 residues. The CDR3 DNA reads TGTGCCTCCGGGACAAGCGGAAACACCATATATTTT. It codes for CASGTSGNTIYF.

V and J are TRBV5-8 and TRBJ2-4, with a weak D call TRBD2 (5 bases). The CDR3 spans 11 residues. V was pared by 4 bases and J by 7 bases, with 6 bases between. The germline V gene has CDR1 SGHTS and CDR2 YDEGEE. The CDR3 loop reads CASSPGNIQYF. The CDR3 nucleotides are TGTGCCAGCAGCCCGGGGAACATTCAGTACTTC.

This chain links TRBV14 with TRBJ2-5; 8 bases align to TRBD2. J was trimmed by 5 bases and V by 0 bases; bases with no gene match: 8. The CDR3 is 16 amino acids. Germline values: CDR1 SGHDN, CDR2 FVKESK. The CDR3 nucleotides are TGTGCCAGCAGCCAAGAGGCCCGGGGGGGCCTCGAGACCCAGTACTTC. Its protein product is CASSQEARGGLETQYF. Full variable domain (rest looked up from reference TRBV14 and TRBJ2-5): EAGVTQFPSHSVIEKGQTVTLRCDPISGHDNLYWYRRVMGKEIKFLLHFVKESKQDESGMPNNRFLAERTGGTYSTLKVQPAELEDSGVYFCASSQEARGGLETQYFGPGTRLLVL.

The CDR3 protein is CASSPGINYGYTF. The DNA of the CDR3 is TGCGCCAGCAGCCCGGGGATTAACTATGGCTACACCTTC. The chain employs TRBV5-1 and TRBJ1-2; no reliable D call. The CDR3 runs to 13 residues. The V end was cut by 4 bases, the J end by 1 base, with 8 bases between. Germline V gives CDR1 SGHRS, CDR2 YFSETQ.

V gene TRBV6-5 combines with J gene TRBJ2-1; 7 bases align to TRBD1. The length of the CDR3 is 15 residues. V lost 6 bases, J lost 13 bases, and 18 bases stayed unmatched. Germline V gene data show CDR1 as MNHEY and CDR2 as SVGAGI. The CDR3 region is CASRTQGQLLGDQFF. Here the CDR3 DNA reads TGTGCCAGCAGAACCCAGGGACAGCTCCTGGGGGATCAGTTCTTC.

This chain joins TRBV9 and TRBJ2-5; 15 bases align to TRBD2. Germline CDR1 and CDR2: SGDLS and YYNGEE. Losses at the gene ends were 4 bases for V and 2 bases for J; bases not matched to a gene: 12. The CDR3 consists of 19 residues. CDR3 sequence reads: CASSTSGGLAGGPQETQYF. CDR3 sequence (DNA): TGTGCCAGCAGCACCAGTGGGGGACTAGCGGGGGGTCCACAAGAGACCCAGTACTTC.

V usage is TRBV5-5 and J usage is TRBJ2-2; TRBD1 matches at 10 bases. The CDR3 spans 16 residues. The J segment lost 6 bases and the V segment lost 0 bases, leaving 5 bases of the junction unmatched. Per germline, CDR1 SGHKS and CDR2 YYEKEE (reference sequence). CDR3 sequence (DNA): TGTGCCAGCAGCTTGGAAATGACAGGGGGCCCCGGGGAGCTGTTTTTT. Translation: CASSLEMTGGPGELFF.

The CDR3 protein is CASSLAGGFENTEAFF. CDR3 DNA: TGCGCCAGCAGCTTGGCCGGAGGTTTTGAGAACACTGAAGCTTTCTTT. This chain connects TRBV5-1 to TRBJ1-1; no reliable D call. The CDR3 has 16 amino acids. Germline V gives CDR1 SGHRS, CDR2 YFSETQ. V lost 0 bases, J lost 1 base, and 13 bases lay in between.

The V call is TRBV4-1, the J call TRBJ1-1; no definite D call. The germline gives CDR1 MGHRA, CDR2 YSYEKL. The CDR3 length is 14 residues. V lost 1 base, J lost 4 bases, and 10 bases lay in between. This CDR3 is CASSQVLDSTEAFF. The CDR3 DNA sequence: TGCGCCAGCAGCCAAGTCTTGGATTCCACTGAAGCTTTCTTT.